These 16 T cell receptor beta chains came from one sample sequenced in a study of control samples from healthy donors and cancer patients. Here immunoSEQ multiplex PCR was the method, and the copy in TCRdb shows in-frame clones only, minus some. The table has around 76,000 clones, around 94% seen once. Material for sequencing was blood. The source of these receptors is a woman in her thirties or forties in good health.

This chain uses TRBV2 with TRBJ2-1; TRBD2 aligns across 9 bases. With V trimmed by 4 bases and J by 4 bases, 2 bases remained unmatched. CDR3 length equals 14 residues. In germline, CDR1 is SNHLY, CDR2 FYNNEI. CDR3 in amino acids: CASSVTSGYNEQFF. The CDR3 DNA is TGTGCCAGCAGTGTGACTAGCGGTTACAATGAGCAGTTCTTC.

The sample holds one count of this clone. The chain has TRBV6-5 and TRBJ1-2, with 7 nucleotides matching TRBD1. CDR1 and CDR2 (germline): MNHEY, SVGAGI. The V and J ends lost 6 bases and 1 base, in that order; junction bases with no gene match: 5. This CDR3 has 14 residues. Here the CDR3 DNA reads TGTGCCAGCAGAAGGGGACAGAATAACTATGGCTACACCTTC. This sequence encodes CASRRGQNNYGYTF.

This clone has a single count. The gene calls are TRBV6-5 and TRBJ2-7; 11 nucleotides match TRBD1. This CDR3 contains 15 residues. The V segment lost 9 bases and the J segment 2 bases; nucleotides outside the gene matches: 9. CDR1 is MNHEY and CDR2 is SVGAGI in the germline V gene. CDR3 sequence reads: CASKRDRGLTYEQYF. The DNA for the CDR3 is TGTGCCAGTAAGCGGGACAGGGGGTTGACCTACGAGCAGTACTTC.

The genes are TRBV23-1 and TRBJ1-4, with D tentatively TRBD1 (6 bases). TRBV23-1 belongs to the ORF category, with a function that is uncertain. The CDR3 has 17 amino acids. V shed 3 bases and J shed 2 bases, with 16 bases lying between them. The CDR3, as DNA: TGCGCCAGCAGTCAGGCTCACCAGGGGTCTACTAATGAAAAACTGTTTTTT. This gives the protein CASSQAHQGSTNEKLFF.

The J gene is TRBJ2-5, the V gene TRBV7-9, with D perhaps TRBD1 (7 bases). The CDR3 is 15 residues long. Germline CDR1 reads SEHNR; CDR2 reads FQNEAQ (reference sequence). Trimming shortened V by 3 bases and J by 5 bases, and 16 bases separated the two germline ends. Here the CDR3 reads CASSLIRGVLETQYF. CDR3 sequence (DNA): TGTGCCAGCAGCTTGATCAGGGGGGTTTTGGAGACCCAGTACTTC.

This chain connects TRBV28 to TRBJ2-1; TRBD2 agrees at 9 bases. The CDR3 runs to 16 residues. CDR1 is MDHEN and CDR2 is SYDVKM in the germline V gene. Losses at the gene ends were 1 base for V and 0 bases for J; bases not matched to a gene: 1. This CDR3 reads CASSLYSGSSYNEQFF. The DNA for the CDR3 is TGTGCCAGCAGTTTATATAGCGGGAGCTCCTACAATGAGCAGTTCTTC.

Here the CDR3 reads CASSQVVGSQETQYF. As DNA, the CDR3 is TGTGCCAGCAGCCAAGTAGTTGGGAGTCAAGAGACCCAGTACTTC. The chain recombines TRBV3-1 (or the pseudogene TRBV3-2) with TRBJ2-5; possibly TRBD2 for D (5 bases). The CDR3 is made up of 15 amino acids. CDR1 and CDR2 (germline): LGHDT, YNNKEL (reference sequence). V was clipped by 1 base and J by 2 bases, with 11 bases between them.

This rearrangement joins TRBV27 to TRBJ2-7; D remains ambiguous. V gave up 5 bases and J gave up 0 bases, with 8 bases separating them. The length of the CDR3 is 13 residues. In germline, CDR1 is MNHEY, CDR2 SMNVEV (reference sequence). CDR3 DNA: TGTGCCAGCAGTCCCTTAGGCTCCTACGAGCAGTACTTC. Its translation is CASSPLGSYEQYF.

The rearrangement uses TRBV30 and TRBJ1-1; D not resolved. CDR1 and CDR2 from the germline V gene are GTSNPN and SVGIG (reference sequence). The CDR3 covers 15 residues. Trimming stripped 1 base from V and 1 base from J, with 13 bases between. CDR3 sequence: CAWSDLGIANTEAFF. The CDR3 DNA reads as TGTGCCTGGAGTGATCTCGGTATAGCGAACACTGAAGCTTTCTTT.

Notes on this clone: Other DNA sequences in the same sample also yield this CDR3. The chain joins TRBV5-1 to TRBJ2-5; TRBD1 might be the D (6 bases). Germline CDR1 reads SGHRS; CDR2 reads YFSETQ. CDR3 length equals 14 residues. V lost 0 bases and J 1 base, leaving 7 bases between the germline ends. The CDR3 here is CASSLGRGQETQYF. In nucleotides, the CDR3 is TGCGCCAGCAGCTTGGGCAGGGGCCAAGAGACCCAGTACTTC.

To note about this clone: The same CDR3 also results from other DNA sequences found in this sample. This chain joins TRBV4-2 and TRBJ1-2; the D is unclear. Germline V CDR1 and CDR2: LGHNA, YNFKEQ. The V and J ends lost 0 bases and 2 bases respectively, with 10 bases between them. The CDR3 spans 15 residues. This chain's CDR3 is CASSQDQGGNYGYTF. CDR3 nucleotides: TGTGCCAGCAGCCAAGATCAAGGAGGGAACTATGGCTACACCTTC.

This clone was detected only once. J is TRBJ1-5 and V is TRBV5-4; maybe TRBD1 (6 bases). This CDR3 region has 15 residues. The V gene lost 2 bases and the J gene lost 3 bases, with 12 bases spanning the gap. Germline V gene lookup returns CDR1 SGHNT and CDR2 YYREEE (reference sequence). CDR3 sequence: CASSLDQGINQPQHF. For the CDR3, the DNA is TGTGCCAGCAGCTTAGACCAGGGGATCAATCAGCCCCAGCATTTT.

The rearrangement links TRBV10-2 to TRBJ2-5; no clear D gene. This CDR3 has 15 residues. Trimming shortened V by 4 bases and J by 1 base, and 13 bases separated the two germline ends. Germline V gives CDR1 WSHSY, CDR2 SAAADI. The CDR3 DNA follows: TGCGCCAGCAGTGCCGCCGACAAGGCCCAAGAGACCCAGTACTTC. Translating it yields CASSAADKAQETQYF.

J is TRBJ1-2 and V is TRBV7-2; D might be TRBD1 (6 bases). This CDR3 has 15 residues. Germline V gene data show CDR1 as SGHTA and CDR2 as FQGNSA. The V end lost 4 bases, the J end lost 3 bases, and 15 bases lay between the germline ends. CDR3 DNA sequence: TGTGCCAGCAGCTCGGGCCCGGACAGCTACTATGGCTACACCTTC. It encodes CASSSGPDSYYGYTF.

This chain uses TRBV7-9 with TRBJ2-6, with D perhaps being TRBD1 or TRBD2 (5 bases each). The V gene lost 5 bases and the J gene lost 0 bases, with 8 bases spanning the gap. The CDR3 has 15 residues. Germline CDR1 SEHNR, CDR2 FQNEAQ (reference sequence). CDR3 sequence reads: CASSPGPSGANVLTF. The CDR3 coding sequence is TGTGCCAGCAGCCCGGGGCCCTCTGGGGCCAACGTCCTGACTTTC.

The CDR3 DNA reads TGTGCCAGCAGTGACAGGGGCGTCAGGGGAGCAGATACGCAGTATTTT. The encoded protein is CASSDRGVRGADTQYF. V gene TRBV6-4 combines with J gene TRBJ2-3; TRBD1 is a possible D gene (6 bases). The CDR3 has 16 residues. The germline gives CDR1 MRHNA, CDR2 SNTAGT. Trimming took 2 bases from V and 4 from J, leaving 16 bases between them.